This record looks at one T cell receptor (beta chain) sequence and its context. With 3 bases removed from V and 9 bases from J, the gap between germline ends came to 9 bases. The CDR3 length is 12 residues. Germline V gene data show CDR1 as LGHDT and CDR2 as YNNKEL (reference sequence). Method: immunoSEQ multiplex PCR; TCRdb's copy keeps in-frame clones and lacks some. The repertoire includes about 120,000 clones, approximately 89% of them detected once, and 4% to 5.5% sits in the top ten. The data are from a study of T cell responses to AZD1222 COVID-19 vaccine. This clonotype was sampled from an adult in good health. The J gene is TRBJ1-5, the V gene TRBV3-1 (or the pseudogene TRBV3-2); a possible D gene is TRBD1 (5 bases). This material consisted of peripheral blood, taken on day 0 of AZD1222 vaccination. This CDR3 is CASSQGEWPQHF. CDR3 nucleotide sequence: TGTGCCAGCAGCCAGGGGGAATGGCCCCAGCATTTT.